What follows are 29 T cell receptor beta chains derived from one specimen sequenced in a study of blood T cells in healthy people across ages. Primers used in a second PCR of about 6 to 12 cycles were a sample-barcoded 5' primer and a J-beta primer mix. TCRdb used MiXCR to reprocess the 5' RACE reads, holding one entry per CDR3 protein. The sample contains some 900,000 distinct CDR3 sequences, 48% of which appear only once. Specimen: blood. All receptors derive from a man younger than 40 in good health.

The chain joins TRBV2 to TRBJ1-6; D is ambiguous. V lost 4 bases to trimming and J lost 8 bases, with 12 bases between them. The length of the CDR3 is 14 residues. CDR1 is SNHLY and CDR2 is FYNNEI in the germline V gene. The CDR3 nucleotides read TGTGCCAGCAGTGCCTATAGCGGGGATTCACCCCTCCACTTT. Protein product: CASSAYSGDSPLHF.

V usage is TRBV3-1 and J usage is TRBJ2-7; the D is unclear. The CDR3 runs 12 residues. V lost 1 base, J lost 5 bases, and 6 bases lay in between. Germline CDR1 and CDR2: LGHDT and YNNKEL (reference sequence). CDR3 sequence (DNA): TGTGCCAGCAGCCAAGGTTCCCACGAGCAGTACTTC. This encodes CASSQGSHEQYF.

This clonotype has more than one count but fewer than ten. The chain employs TRBV7-9 and TRBJ2-3; D ambiguous. V was clipped by 2 bases and J by 0 bases, with 15 bases between them. Per the germline V gene, CDR1 is SEHNR and CDR2 is FQNEAQ (reference sequence). The length of the CDR3 is 17 residues. Here the CDR3 reads CASSLPDDATSTDTQYF. The DNA for the CDR3 is TGTGCCAGCAGCTTACCGGACGACGCGACTAGCACAGATACGCAGTATTTT.

The chain is built from TRBV20-1 and TRBJ1-1; TRBD1 is a possible D gene (6 bases). CDR3 length: 15 amino acids. Trimming took 3 bases from V and 3 from J, leaving 17 bases between them. Germline CDR1 DFQATT, CDR2 SNEGSKA (reference sequence). CDR3: CSASGGALRHTEAFF. As DNA, the CDR3 is TGCAGTGCTAGTGGGGGGGCTCTAAGGCACACTGAAGCTTTCTTT.

The sample holds a few counts of this clonotype. The V and J genes are TRBV28 and TRBJ1-2, with 9 bases that match TRBD1. The CDR3 totals 16 residues. CDR1 and CDR2 from the germline V gene are MDHEN and SYDVKM. V shed 7 bases and J 4 bases; nucleotides not matched to a gene: 13. For the CDR3, the DNA is TGTGCCAGCACCTCGGGGACAGGGTCCCACCTCTATGGCTACACCTTC. Translation: CASTSGTGSHLYGYTF.

The chain combines TRBV27 with TRBJ1-6; D may be TRBD1 (6 bases). The CDR3 is made up of 15 amino acids. In germline, CDR1 is MNHEY, CDR2 SMNVEV (reference sequence). V was cut by 1 base and J by 8 bases, with 12 bases left in between. This CDR3 is CASSLFTTGDSPLHF. CDR3 in DNA: TGTGCCAGCAGTTTATTTACGACAGGTGATTCACCCCTCCACTTT.

The genes are TRBV4-2 and TRBJ1-4, with D hard to call. Germline loops: CDR1 LGHNA, CDR2 YNFKEQ. This CDR3 comprises 14 residues. V was clipped by 1 base and J by 8 bases, with 11 bases between them. The CDR3 bases are TGTGCCAGCAGCCAAGCGACCGTTGGGGAAAAACTGTTTTTT. It yields the protein CASSQATVGEKLFF.

This CDR3 reads CSAMTSEGLYEQYF. The CDR3 DNA reads TGCAGTGCTATGACTAGCGAGGGGCTCTACGAGCAGTACTTC. V and J are TRBV20-1 and TRBJ2-7; TRBD2 agrees at 8 bases. This CDR3 contains 14 residues. From germline, CDR1 is DFQATT and CDR2 SNEGSKA (reference sequence). V shed 4 bases, J shed 3 bases, and the junction held 8 bases outside the gene matches.

Of note for this clonotype: A read error may be the cause here, since a much bigger clone is one base away. In DNA form, the CDR3 reads TGCAGTGCTGGAGATCTAGCGGGGGGAGTTACAGATACGCAGTATTTT. Its protein product is CSAGDLAGGVTDTQYF. V usage is TRBV20-1 and J usage is TRBJ2-3, with 11 bases lining up with TRBD2. The CDR3 consists of 16 residues. Germline CDR1 reads DFQATT; CDR2 reads SNEGSKA (reference sequence).

This clonotype was recorded many times. The V call is TRBV12-3 or TRBV12-4, the J call TRBJ2-5, with 7 bases lining up with TRBD1. The CDR3 length is 14 residues. V was clipped by 4 bases and J by 0 bases; unmatched bases: 2. The CDR3 here is CASSSDRDQETQYF. In DNA form, the CDR3 reads TGTGCCAGCAGTTCCGACAGGGACCAAGAGACCCAGTACTTC.

This clonotype was picked up one time. The V gene is TRBV2, the J gene TRBJ2-7; the D gene is possibly TRBD1 (7 bases). The closer fit of TRBJ2-5 to the DNA end suggests the J call may be wrong. The CDR3 sequence is 15 residues long. Germline values: CDR1 SNHLY, CDR2 FYNNEI. In nucleotides, the CDR3 is TGTGCCAGCAAATGGAGGGGGCGCGTGGGAGAGACCCAGTACTTC. It yields the protein CASKWRGRVGETQYF.

The sample holds many counts of this clonotype. The chain couples TRBV12-3 or TRBV12-4 to TRBJ1-2; the D gene is possibly TRBD1 (6 bases). This CDR3 contains 13 residues. Trimming cost V 6 bases and J 2 bases, with 10 bases left between them. The CDR3 sequence: CASSLDRNYGYTF. The CDR3 DNA is TGTGCCAGCAGCCTGGACAGAAACTATGGCTACACCTTC.

J is TRBJ2-5 and V is TRBV14; no clear D gene. Trimming removed 2 bases at V and 0 bases at J, with 4 bases between. Germline values: CDR1 SGHDN, CDR2 FVKESK. This CDR3 has 13 residues. Here the CDR3 reads CASSQNHQETQYF. CDR3 nucleotide sequence: TGTGCCAGCAGCCAAAACCACCAAGAGACCCAGTACTTC.

The CDR3 region is CASSVLAGGYTF. The CDR3 region has the DNA TGTGCCAGCAGCGTACTTGCTGGTGGCTACACCTTC. The chain has TRBV9 and TRBJ1-2; D gene uncertain. This CDR3 comprises 12 residues. The ends were cut back, 1 base at V and 7 bases at J, with 8 bases in the middle. Germline-derived CDR1 and CDR2 are SGDLS and YYNGEE.

The chain couples TRBV4-3 to TRBJ1-5; unclear D gene. V was cut by 0 bases and J by 6 bases, with 9 bases left in between. The CDR3 totals 14 residues. Per germline, CDR1 LGHNA and CDR2 YSLEER. CDR3 protein: CASSQDYRGQPQHF. CDR3 nucleotide sequence: TGCGCCAGCAGCCAAGATTATCGCGGTCAGCCCCAGCATTTT.

V gene TRBV4-2 combines with J gene TRBJ2-7, with D perhaps being TRBD1 or TRBD2 (5 bases each). The CDR3 has 14 amino acids. V was cut by 3 bases and J by 2 bases, with 11 bases left in between. Per germline, CDR1 LGHNA and CDR2 YNFKEQ. The CDR3 DNA reads as TGTGCCAGCAGCCATGGGACCAACGCCTACGAGCAGTACTTC. It yields the protein CASSHGTNAYEQYF.

The chain combines TRBV10-3 with TRBJ1-2, with 10 nucleotides matching TRBD1. J lost 8 bases, V lost 6 bases, and 6 bases had no gene match. The CDR3 spans 13 residues. CDR1 is ENHRY, CDR2 SYGVKD, per germline. CDR3 sequence reads: CAISDRGLNGYTF. CDR3 nucleotide sequence: TGTGCCATCAGCGACAGGGGGCTGAACGGCTACACCTTC.

This clonotype was detected a few times. The chain uses TRBV5-1 and TRBJ2-3; D remains ambiguous. The germline V and J ends were trimmed by 4 bases and 6 bases, with 12 bases remaining between them. Germline loops: CDR1 SGHRS, CDR2 YFSETQ. The CDR3 spans 13 residues. The CDR3 loop reads CASSLTLKDTQYF. The CDR3 bases are TGCGCCAGCAGCCTCACCCTCAAGGATACGCAGTATTTT.

The rearrangement uses TRBV9 and TRBJ2-1; D remains unclear. This CDR3 is 14 amino acids long. CDR1 is SGDLS and CDR2 is YYNGEE in the germline V gene. Trimming cost V 3 bases and J 0 bases, with 7 bases left between them. The CDR3, as DNA: TGTGCCAGCAGCGCCCCAAGCTCCTACAATGAGCAGTTCTTC. Translating gives CASSAPSSYNEQFF.

CDR3 residues: CSARGILAGALRDTQYF. CDR3 sequence (DNA): TGCAGTGCTAGAGGCATACTAGCGGGGGCCCTCAGGGATACGCAGTATTTT. J is TRBJ2-3 and V is TRBV20-1; the match to TRBD2 covers 11 bases. This CDR3 spans 17 amino acids. Looked up from germline, CDR1 is DFQATT and CDR2 is SNEGSKA (reference sequence). The V gene end was trimmed by 1 base and the J gene end by 6 bases; junction bases not matched to a gene: 12.

This clonotype has more than one count but fewer than ten. The rearrangement joins TRBV27 to TRBJ1-2, with 11 positions matching TRBD1. The germline V gene encodes CDR1 MNHEY and CDR2 SMNVEV (reference sequence). This CDR3 comprises 17 residues. The junction had 11 bases not matched to a gene; V was cut back by 1 base and J by 7 bases. CDR3 nucleotide sequence: TGTGCCAGCAGTTTATGGTGGCAGGACAGGGGGCATAGTGGCTACACCTTC. Amino acids: CASSLWWQDRGHSGYTF.

This chain connects TRBV12-3 or TRBV12-4 to TRBJ2-1, with 14 bases that match TRBD2. The CDR3 runs to 14 residues. V lost 5 bases to trimming and J lost 14 bases; unmatched junction nucleotides: 8. CDR3 residues: CASSPPGLAGVKFF. DNA of the CDR3: TGTGCCAGCAGTCCTCCGGGACTAGCGGGGGTGAAGTTCTTC.

This clonotype occurred a few times. Here the CDR3 reads CSVEKANTGELFF. DNA of the CDR3: TGCAGCGTTGAAAAGGCAAACACCGGGGAGCTGTTTTTT. V gene TRBV29-1 combines with J gene TRBJ2-2; D remains ambiguous. Germline CDR1 SQVTM, CDR2 ANQGSEA. V was cut by 2 bases and J by 2 bases, with 6 bases left in between. CDR3 length: 13 amino acids.

A word on this clonotype: One end of the junction does not line up with germline, which may come from a read error. V usage is TRBV14 and J usage is TRBJ1-1; 9 bases agree with TRBD1. The CDR3 has 16 residues. Germline V gene data show CDR1 as SGHDN and CDR2 as FVKESK. The chain's CDR3 is CASSQVTGGRDTEAFF. The CDR3 coding sequence is TGTGCCAGCAGTCAAGTCACAGGGGGCAGGGATACTGAAGCTTTCTTT.

This rearrangement joins TRBV7-9 to TRBJ2-6; D might be TRBD1 or TRBD2, each matching 5 bases. The V gene lost 10 bases and the J gene lost 0 bases, with 22 bases spanning the gap. Germline assignment: CDR1 SEHNR and CDR2 FQNEAQ (reference sequence). The CDR3 is 18 residues long. The CDR3 loop is CATQGPFGPCSGANVLTF. The CDR3 DNA is TGTGCCACTCAGGGACCGTTCGGTCCCTGCTCTGGGGCCAACGTCCTGACTTTC. The full variable domain, with the rest looked up from reference TRBV7-9 and TRBJ2-6, is DTGVSQNPRHKITKRGQNVTFRCDPISEHNRLYWYRQTLGQGPEFLTYFQNEAQLEKSRLLSDRFSAERPKGSFSTLEIQRTEQGDSAMYLCATQGPFGPCSGANVLTFGAGSRLTVL.

The chain couples TRBV12-3 or TRBV12-4 to TRBJ1-6; 7 nucleotides agree with TRBD1. This CDR3 spans 15 amino acids. V shed 7 bases, J shed 9 bases, and the junction held 12 bases outside the gene matches. The CDR3 DNA sequence: TGTGCCAGCACCAAAAACAGGGGTGAGGGTTCACCCCTCCACTTT. This sequence encodes CASTKNRGEGSPLHF.

This clonotype was recorded a few times. The chain links TRBV7-2 to TRBJ2-3, with 10 bases aligning to TRBD1. V was clipped by 1 base and J by 4 bases; unmatched bases: 5. The CDR3 spans 16 residues. In germline, CDR1 is SGHTA, CDR2 FQGNSA. Here the CDR3 reads CASSLGTGGTSDTQYF. As DNA, the CDR3 is TGTGCCAGCAGCTTAGGGACAGGGGGAACGTCAGATACGCAGTATTTT. Filled out from reference TRBV7-2 and TRBJ2-3, the complete variable domain reads GAGVSQSPSNKVTEKGKDVELRCDPISGHTALYWYRQSLGQGLEFLIYFQGNSAPDKSGLPSDRFSAERTGGSVSTLTIQRTQQEDSAVYLCASSLGTGGTSDTQYFGPGTRLTVL.

The chain employs TRBV27 and TRBJ1-6; D uncertain. This CDR3 has 16 residues. Per germline, CDR1 MNHEY and CDR2 SMNVEV (reference sequence). The V end was cut by 2 bases, the J end by 13 bases, with 21 bases between. As DNA, the CDR3 is TGTGCCAGCAGTTTAGCATTCGTTAACTGGTTCGAGCCCCTCCACTTT. It codes for CASSLAFVNWFEPLHF.

This chain uses TRBV2 with TRBJ2-7; 10 nucleotides line up with TRBD1. Trimming took 9 bases from V and 4 from J; bases not matched to a gene: 3. Germline V gene data show CDR1 as SNHLY and CDR2 as FYNNEI. CDR3 size: 12 residues. The chain's CDR3 is CARGTGEYEQYF. For the CDR3, the DNA is TGTGCCAGAGGGACAGGGGAGTACGAGCAGTACTTC.